This TCR beta chain stems from a study of cytomegalovirus exposure and HLA in healthy donors. Findings and limits, study-wide: Rare TCR sequences predominated, though certain public TCRs were found in many donors.

Germline CDR1 and CDR2: LNHNV and YYDKDF (reference sequence). The CDR3 runs to 15 residues. V was clipped by 4 bases and J by 8 bases; unmatched bases: 9. As regards this clone: Its antigen remains unidentified.

TCRdb's table, derived via immunoSEQ multiplex PCR, lists solely in-frame clones and lacks some. The profile covers some 240,000 clones, with around 87% appearing a single time and about 2% taken by the ten largest. The chain has TRBV15 and TRBJ2-1, with 9 bases lining up with TRBD2. Sequenced: PBMCs. The sequence was obtained from a woman aged 18-29 years in good health and CMV-seropositive. CDR3 bases: TGTGCCACCAGCATCTCGATTAGCGGGGGACATGAGCAGTTCTTC. This sequence encodes CATSISISGGHEQFF.